What follows describes a single TCR beta chain. Its specific antigen is unknown. Base qualities are not recorded, but no much larger clone differs from it by a single base. The TCR beta CDR3 regions were amplified from RNA transcripts. The TCR CDR3 was subjected to a first round of RT-PCR using the HTBI primer set and the Qiagen OneStep RT-PCR kit. A second multiplex PCR round built the libraries, followed by size selection and purification. Paired-end sequencing of the libraries was performed with 100 bp reads on an Illumina HiSeq2000. Per the authors' processing: Raw data were processed with SOAPnuke, discarding reads with adapters, uncalled bases, mean Phred below 15, or no exact constant-primer or identifier match. COPE v1.2.5 was used to merge the high-quality paired reads, and each unique nucleotide sequence was defined as a clonotype. MiTCR v1.1 was used to align clonotypes to the IMGT TRBV, TRBD and TRBJ reference segments. Only V-J combinations with frequency above 0.0001, covering approximately 99% of repertoires, were analysed. A TCS score was defined as the ratio of F50 (clonal expansion) to E x V (chaos), with BLOSUM62-based TCRdist applied between CDR3 peptides within each V-J. Welch's t-statistics and random forest reduced fewer than 600 V-J features to 10 to 15, which were used in a naive Bayes classifier (R e1071). The similarity between thyroid and blood repertoires was quantified using the Morisita-Horn index. TCRdb reran the public reads through fastp at Q25 and MiXCR, keeping productive beta chains. Rows are combined by CDR3 protein, so each entry shows the most common genes and DNA. The V and J calls were not made by the authors but by TCRdb's processing. The sample records more than 50,000 distinct CDR3 sequences, approximately 53% of which are singletons. Together, the top ten hold about 3.6% of the sample.

These data originate in a study of T cells in Graves' hyperthyroidism and ophthalmopathy (dated by TCRdb to the late 2010s). Looking at the study overall: Peripheral blood samples were taken at initial diagnosis, before any treatment was given. To identify distinguishing TCR V-J signatures, a discovery cohort of 100 or so patients was used, comprising 43 with Graves' ophthalmopathy and some 57 with stable Graves' hyperthyroidism. Prospective prediction of ophthalmopathy was tested in an independent validation cohort of some 19 hyperthyroidism patients and some 17 patients who later progressed to ophthalmopathy. The approximately 98 discovery patients were randomly divided into training and test sets at a 7:3 ratio. The study also compared thyroid tissue and blood T-cell repertoires from several Graves' hyperthyroidism patients. After sampling, hyperthyroidism patients received methimazole starting at 30 mg daily, and ophthalmopathy patients received high-dose intravenous methylprednisolone. According to the paper, TCR Vbeta CDR3 sequencing was carried out on roughly 130 peripheral blood samples, which came from around 43 ophthalmopathy, under 85 hyperthyroidism and roughly 17 progressor patients. General study outcomes and caveats: In validation, the model predicted progression to ophthalmopathy with approximately 71% sensitivity and less than 80% specificity, a median of about 6 months before onset. Sample size was not statistically predetermined, and investigators were not blinded to group allocation. A model built on a 13 V-J signature distinguished ophthalmopathy from stable hyperthyroidism, reaching over 85% sensitivity and about 81% specificity in cross-validation and 80%/75% in testing. Most expanded thyroid clonotypes (frequency above 0.001) were also detected in blood, suggesting blood repertoires may reflect thyroid immune responses.

Moderately to severely active disease, a Clinical Activity Score of at least 3, a NOSPECS grade of at least 4, and a duration under 3 months were present in ophthalmopathy patients. Exclusion was applied to patients with uncontrolled infections, other autoimmune diseases, pregnancy or lactation. Diagnoses were based on clinical symptoms, serum thyroxine and TRAb, thyroid ultrasound and orbital computed tomography. PBMCs were separated from under 12 ml of fresh peripheral blood using Ficoll-Paque density gradient centrifugation. Total RNA was extracted with Trizol reagent, and quality was checked on an Agilent 2100 Bioanalyzer. The CDR3 runs 14 residues from the cysteine to the phenylalanine. CDR3 DNA is the only sequence kept; it has 42 bases, read in frame from the first base. V and J are truncated by 3 bases and 2 bases respectively, leaving an intervening sequence of 9 bases. CDR1 KGHSH and CDR2 LQKENI were looked up in the germline V gene.

This TCR was recovered from a woman aged 60-75 years with Graves' ophthalmopathy. Source material: blood. The rearrangement combines TRBV18 with TRBJ2-3; the D call could be TRBD1 or TRBD2, with each sharing 5 bases. The DNA sequence is TGTGCCAGCTCACCTCGGGACCCCACAGATACGCAGTATTTT. Translation gives CASSPRDPTDTQYF.